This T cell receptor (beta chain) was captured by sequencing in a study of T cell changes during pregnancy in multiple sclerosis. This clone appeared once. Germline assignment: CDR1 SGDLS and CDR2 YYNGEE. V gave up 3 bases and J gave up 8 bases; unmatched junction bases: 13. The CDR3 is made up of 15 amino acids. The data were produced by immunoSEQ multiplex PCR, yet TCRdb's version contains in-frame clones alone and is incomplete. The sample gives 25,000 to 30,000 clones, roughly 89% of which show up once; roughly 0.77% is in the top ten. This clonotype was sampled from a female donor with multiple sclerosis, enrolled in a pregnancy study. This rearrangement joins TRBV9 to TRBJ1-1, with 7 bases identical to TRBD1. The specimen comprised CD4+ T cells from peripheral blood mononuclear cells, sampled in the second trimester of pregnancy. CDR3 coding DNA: TGTGCCAGCAGCGCACCGACAGGGATCGAAGTGGAAGCTTTCTTT. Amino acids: CASSAPTGIEVEAFF. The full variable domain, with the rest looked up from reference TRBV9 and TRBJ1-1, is DSGVTQTPKHLITATGQRVTLRCSPRSGDLSVYWYQQSLDQGLQFLIQYYNGEERAKGNILERFSAQQFPDLHSELNLSSLELGDSALYFCASSAPTGIEVEAFFGQGTRLTVV.